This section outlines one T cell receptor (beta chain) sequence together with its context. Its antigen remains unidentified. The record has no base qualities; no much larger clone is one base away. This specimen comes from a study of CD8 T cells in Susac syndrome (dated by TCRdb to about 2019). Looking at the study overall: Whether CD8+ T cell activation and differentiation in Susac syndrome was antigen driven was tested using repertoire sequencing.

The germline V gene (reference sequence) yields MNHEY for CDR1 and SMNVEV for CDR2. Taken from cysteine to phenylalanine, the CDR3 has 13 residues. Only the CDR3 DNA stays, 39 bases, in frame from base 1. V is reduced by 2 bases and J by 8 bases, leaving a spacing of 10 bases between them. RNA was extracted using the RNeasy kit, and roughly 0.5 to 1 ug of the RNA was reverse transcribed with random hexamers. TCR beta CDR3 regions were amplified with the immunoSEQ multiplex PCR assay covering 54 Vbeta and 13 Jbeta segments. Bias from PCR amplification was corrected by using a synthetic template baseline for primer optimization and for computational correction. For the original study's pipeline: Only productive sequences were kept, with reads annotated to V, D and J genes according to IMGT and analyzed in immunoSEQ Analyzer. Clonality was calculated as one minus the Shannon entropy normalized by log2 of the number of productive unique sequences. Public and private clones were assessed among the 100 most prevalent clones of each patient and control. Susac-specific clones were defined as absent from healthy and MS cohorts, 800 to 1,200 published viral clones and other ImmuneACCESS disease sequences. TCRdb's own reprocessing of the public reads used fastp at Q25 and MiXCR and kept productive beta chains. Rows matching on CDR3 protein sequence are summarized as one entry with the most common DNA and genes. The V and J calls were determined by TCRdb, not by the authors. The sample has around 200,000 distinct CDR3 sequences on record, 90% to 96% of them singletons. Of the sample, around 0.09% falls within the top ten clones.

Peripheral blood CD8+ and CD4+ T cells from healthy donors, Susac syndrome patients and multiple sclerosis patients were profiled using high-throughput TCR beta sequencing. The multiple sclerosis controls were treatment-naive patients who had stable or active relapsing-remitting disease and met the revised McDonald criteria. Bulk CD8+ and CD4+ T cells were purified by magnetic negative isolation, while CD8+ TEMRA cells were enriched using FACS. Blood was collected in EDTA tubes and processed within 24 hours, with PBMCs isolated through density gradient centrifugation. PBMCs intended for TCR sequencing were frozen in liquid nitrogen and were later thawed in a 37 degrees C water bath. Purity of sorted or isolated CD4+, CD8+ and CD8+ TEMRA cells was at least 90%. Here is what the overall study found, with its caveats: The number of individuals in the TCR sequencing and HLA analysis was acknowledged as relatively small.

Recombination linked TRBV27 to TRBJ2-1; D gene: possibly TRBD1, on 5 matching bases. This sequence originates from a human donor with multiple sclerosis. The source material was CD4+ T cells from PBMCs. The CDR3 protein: CASSLGARDEQFF. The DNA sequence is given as TGTGCCAGCAGTTTAGGTGCCAGGGATGAGCAGTTCTTC.